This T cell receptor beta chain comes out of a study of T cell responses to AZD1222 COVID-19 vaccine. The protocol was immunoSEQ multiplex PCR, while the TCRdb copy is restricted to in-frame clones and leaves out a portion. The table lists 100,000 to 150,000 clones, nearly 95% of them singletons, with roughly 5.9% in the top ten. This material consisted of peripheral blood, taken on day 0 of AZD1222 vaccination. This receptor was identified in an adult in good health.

For the CDR3, the DNA is TGTGCCAGCAGCCTAACATCCAGGGCCCAGCCCCAGCATTTT. Its protein product is CASSLTSRAQPQHF. The chain is built from TRBV28 and TRBJ1-5, with D perhaps TRBD1 (5 bases). Germline CDR1 is MDHEN and CDR2 is SYDVKM. Trimming removed 6 bases at V and 7 bases at J, with 16 bases between. The CDR3 has 14 amino acids.